This T cell receptor beta chain was found in a study of Tregs in tolerant kidney transplant recipients. Measured with immunoSEQ multiplex PCR; TCRdb has only the in-frame clones, and not every one. This table has some 64,000 clones, around 98% appearing once. About this clone itself: The antigen is unknown.

Study-level results: Few patients were studied, so findings need validation in larger groups.

The CDR3 loop spans 15 amino acids. In germline, CDR1 is SGDLS, CDR2 YYNGEE. V lost 2 bases and J lost 4, with 14 bases in between. The clonotype originates from a human donor who received a combined kidney and bone marrow transplant. Here the sequenced sample was Tregs from blood, taken before the transplant. The V call is TRBV9, the J call TRBJ2-3; D unclear. CDR3 DNA: TGTGCCAGCAGCGTGAGCTCGAGAGTGGCAGATACGCAGTATTTT. It yields the protein CASSVSSRVADTQYF.